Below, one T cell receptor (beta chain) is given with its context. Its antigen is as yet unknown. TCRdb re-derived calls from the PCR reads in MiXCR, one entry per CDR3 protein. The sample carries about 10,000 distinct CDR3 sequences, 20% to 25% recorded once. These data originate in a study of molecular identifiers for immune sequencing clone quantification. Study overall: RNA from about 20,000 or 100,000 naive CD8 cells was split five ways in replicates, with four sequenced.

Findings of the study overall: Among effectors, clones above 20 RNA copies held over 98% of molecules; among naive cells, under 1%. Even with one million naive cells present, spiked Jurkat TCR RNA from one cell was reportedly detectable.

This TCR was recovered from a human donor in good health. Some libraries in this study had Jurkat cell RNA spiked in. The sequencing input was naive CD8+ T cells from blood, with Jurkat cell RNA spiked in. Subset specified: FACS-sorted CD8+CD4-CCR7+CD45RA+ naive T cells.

This CDR3 is CASVATSGVYEQYF. The CDR3 DNA reads TGTGCCAGCGTCGCCACCTCTGGGGTTTACGAGCAGTACTTC. V usage is TRBV28 and J usage is TRBJ2-7; D unresolved. CDR3 length: 14 amino acids. The germline gives CDR1 MDHEN, CDR2 SYDVKM. Between the trimmed V and J ends, which lost 8 bases and 4 bases, there was a span of 18 bases.